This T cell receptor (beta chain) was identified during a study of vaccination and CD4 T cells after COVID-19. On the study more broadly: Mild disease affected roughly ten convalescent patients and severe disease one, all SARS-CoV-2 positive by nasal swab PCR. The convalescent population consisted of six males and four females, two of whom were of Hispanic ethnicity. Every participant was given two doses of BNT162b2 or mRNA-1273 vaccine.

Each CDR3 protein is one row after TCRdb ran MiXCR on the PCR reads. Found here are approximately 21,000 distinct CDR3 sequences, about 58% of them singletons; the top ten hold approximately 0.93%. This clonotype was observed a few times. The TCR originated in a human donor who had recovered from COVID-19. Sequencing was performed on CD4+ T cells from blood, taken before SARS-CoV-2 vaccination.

CDR3 loop: CASSNGWGDNQPQHF. DNA for the CDR3: TGTGCCAGCAGCAACGGGTGGGGGGACAATCAGCCCCAGCATTTT. The rearrangement uses TRBV6-1 and TRBJ1-5, with a tentative D call TRBD1 (5 bases). The CDR3 has 15 amino acids. Trimming removed 6 bases from V and 3 bases from J, with 15 bases in between. Germline values: CDR1 MNHNS, CDR2 SASEGT.